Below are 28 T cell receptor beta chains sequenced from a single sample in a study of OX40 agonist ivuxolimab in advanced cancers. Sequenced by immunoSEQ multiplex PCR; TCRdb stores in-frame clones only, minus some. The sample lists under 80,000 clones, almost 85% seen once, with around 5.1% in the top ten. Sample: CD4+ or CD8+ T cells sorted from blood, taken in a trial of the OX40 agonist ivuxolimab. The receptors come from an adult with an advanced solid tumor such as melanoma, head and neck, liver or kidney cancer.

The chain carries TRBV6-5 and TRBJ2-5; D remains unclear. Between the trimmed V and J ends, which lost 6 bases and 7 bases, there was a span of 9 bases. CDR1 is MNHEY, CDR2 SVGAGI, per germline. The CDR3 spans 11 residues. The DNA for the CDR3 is TGTGCCAGCAGACGGCAGAGGACCCAGTACTTC. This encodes CASRRQRTQYF.

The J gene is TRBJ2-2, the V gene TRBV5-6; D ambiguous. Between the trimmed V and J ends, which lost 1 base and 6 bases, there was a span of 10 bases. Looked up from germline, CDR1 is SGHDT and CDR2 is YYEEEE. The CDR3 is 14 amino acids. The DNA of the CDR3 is TGTGCCAGCAGCTTGTTTTCCCCACCCGGGGAGCTGTTTTTT. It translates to CASSLFSPPGELFF.

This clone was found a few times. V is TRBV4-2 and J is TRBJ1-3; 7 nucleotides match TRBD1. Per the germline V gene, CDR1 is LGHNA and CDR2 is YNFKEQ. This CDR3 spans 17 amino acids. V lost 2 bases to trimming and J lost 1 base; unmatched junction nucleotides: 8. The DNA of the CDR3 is TGTGCCAGCAGCCAACCTGACAGGGCGGGTTCTGGAAACACCATATATTTT. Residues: CASSQPDRAGSGNTIYF.

The DNA of the CDR3 is TGTGCCAGCAGCCTCACTAGCGGGGGGTCTGAGACCCAGTACTTC. Protein: CASSLTSGGSETQYF. The chain has TRBV7-9 and TRBJ2-5; 12 bases are shared with TRBD2. J gave up 5 bases and V 5 bases, and 6 bases lay outside the gene matches. The CDR3 is 15 amino acids. In germline, CDR1 is SEHNR, CDR2 FQNEAQ (reference sequence).

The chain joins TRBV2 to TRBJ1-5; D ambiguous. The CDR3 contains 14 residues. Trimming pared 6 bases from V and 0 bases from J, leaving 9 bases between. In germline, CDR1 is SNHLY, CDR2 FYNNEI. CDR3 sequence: CASSETNSNQPQHF. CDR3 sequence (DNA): TGTGCCAGCAGCGAAACGAATAGCAATCAGCCCCAGCATTTT.

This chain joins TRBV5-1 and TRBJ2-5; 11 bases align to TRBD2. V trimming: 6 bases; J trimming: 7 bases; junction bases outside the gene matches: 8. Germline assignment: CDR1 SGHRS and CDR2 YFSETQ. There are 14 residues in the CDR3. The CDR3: CASTLAGGPGTQYF. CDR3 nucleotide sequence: TGCGCCAGCACCTTAGCGGGGGGGCCCGGGACCCAGTACTTC. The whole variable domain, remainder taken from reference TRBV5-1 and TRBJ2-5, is KAGVTQTPRYLIKTRGQQVTLSCSPISGHRSVSWYQQTPGQGLQFLFEYFSETQRNKGNFPGRFSGRQFSNSRSEMNVSTLELGDSALYLCASTLAGGPGTQYFGPGTRLLVL.

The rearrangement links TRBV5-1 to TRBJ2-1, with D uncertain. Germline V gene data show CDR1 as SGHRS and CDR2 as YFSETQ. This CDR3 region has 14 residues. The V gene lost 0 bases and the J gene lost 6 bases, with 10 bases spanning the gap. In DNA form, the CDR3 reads TGCGCCAGCAGCTTGGAAGCTCGCACCAATGAGCAGTTCTTC. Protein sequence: CASSLEARTNEQFF.

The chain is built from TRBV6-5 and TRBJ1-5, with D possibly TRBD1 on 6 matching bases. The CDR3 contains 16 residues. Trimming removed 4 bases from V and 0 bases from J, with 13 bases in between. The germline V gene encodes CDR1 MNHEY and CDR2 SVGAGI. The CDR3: CASSSGAVYSNQPQHF. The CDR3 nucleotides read TGTGCCAGCAGTTCGGGGGCAGTCTATAGCAATCAGCCCCAGCATTTT.

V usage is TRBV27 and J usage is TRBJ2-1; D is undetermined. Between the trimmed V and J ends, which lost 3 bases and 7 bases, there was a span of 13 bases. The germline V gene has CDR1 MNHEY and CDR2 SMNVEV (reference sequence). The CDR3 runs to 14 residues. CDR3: CASSLGSPGNEQFF. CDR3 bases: TGTGCCAGCAGTTTGGGTAGCCCTGGAAATGAGCAGTTCTTC.

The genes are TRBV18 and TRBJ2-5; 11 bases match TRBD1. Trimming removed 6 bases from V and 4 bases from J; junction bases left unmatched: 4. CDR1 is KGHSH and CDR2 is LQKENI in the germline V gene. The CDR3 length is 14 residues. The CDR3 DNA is TGTGCCAGCTCCCCTGGACAGGGGGCAGAGACCCAGTACTTC. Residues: CASSPGQGAETQYF.

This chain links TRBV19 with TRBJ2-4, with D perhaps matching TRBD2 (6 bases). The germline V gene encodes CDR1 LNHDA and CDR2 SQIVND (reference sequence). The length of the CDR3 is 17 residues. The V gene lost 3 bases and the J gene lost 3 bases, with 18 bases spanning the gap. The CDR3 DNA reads TGTGCCAGTAGTATCGGAGTTGGGGGAGGAGGCAAAAACATTCAGTACTTC. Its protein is CASSIGVGGGGKNIQYF. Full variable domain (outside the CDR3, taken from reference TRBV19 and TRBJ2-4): DGGITQSPKYLFRKEGQNVTLSCEQNLNHDAMYWYRQDPGQGLRLIYYSQIVNDFQKGDIAEGYSVSREKKESFPLTVTSAQKNPTAFYLCASSIGVGGGGKNIQYFGAGTRLSVL.

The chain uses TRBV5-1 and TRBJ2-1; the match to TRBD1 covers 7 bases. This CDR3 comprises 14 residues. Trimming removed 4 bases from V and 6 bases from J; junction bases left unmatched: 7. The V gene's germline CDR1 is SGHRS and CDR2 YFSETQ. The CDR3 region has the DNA TGCGCCAGCAGCCCGGGACAGCCGGGCAATGAGCAGTTCTTC. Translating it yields CASSPGQPGNEQFF.

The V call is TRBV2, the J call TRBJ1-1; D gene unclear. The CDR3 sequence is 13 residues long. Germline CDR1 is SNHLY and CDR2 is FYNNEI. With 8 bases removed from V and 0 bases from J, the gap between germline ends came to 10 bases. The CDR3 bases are TGTGCCAGCTATACACCTCTGAACACTGAAGCTTTCTTT. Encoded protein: CASYTPLNTEAFF.

The CDR3 DNA sequence: TGTGCCAGTAGTTCCCCAGGGGACACCGGGGAGCTGTTTTTT. It is translated as CASSSPGDTGELFF. This chain links TRBV19 with TRBJ2-2; a possible D gene is TRBD1 (6 bases). V lost 5 bases to trimming and J lost 3 bases, with 10 bases between them. This CDR3 spans 14 amino acids. Germline V gives CDR1 LNHDA, CDR2 SQIVND (reference sequence).

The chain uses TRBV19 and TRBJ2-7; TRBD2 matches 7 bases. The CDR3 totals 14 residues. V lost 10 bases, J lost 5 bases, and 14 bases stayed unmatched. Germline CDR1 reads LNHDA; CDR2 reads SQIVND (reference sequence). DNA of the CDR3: TGTGCCACCGGAGGTCGGGGGGATGCGGACGAGCAGTACTTC. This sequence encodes CATGGRGDADEQYF.

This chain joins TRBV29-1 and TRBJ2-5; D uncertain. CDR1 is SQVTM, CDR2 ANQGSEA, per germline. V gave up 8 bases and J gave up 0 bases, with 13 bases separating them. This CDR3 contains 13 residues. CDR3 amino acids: CSFGPKYQETQYF. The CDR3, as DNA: TGCAGCTTCGGACCTAAGTACCAAGAGACCCAGTACTTC.

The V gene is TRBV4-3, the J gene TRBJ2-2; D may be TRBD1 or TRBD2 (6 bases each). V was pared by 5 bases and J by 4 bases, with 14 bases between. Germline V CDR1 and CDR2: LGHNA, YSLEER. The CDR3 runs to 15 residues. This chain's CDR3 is CASSGYGGPTGELFF. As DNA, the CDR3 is TGCGCCAGCAGCGGGTATGGGGGGCCCACCGGGGAGCTGTTTTTT.

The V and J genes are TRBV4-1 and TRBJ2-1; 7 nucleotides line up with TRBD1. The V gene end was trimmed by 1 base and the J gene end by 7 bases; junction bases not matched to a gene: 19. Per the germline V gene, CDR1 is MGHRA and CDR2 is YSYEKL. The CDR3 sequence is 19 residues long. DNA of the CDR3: TGCGCCAGCAGCCAAGGCGTGGGACAGACTAACCCTCTCACAAATGAGCAGTTCTTC. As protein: CASSQGVGQTNPLTNEQFF.

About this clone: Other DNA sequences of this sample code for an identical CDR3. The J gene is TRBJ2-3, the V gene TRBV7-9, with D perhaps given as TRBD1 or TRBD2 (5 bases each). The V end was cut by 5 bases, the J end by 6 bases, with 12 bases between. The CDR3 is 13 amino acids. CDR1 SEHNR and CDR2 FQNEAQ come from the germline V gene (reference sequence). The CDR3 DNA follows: TGTGCCAGCAGCCCTAGGGGACCCGATACGCAGTATTTT. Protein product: CASSPRGPDTQYF.

The CDR3 DNA follows: TGTGCCAGCAGCTGGATAGCGGGAGAGTTATACGAGCAGTACTTC. The encoded protein is CASSWIAGELYEQYF. The chain joins TRBV11-2 to TRBJ2-7; 9 bases agree with TRBD2. The V and J ends lost 4 bases and 4 bases, in that order; junction bases with no gene match: 8. CDR1 is SGHAT, CDR2 FQNNGV, per germline. This CDR3 is built from 15 residues.

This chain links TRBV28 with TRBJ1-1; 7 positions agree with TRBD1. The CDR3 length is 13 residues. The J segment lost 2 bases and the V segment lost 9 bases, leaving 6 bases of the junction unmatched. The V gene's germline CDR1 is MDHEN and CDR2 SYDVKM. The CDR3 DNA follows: TGTGCCAGTGGACAGGTGTTAAACACTGAAGCTTTCTTT. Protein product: CASGQVLNTEAFF.

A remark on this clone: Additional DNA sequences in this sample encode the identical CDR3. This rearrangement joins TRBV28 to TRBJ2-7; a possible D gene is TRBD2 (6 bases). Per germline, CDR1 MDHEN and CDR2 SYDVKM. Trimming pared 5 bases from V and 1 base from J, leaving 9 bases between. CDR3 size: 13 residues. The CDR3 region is CASSTGSSYEQYF. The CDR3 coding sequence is TGTGCCAGCAGTACCGGGAGTTCCTACGAGCAGTACTTC.

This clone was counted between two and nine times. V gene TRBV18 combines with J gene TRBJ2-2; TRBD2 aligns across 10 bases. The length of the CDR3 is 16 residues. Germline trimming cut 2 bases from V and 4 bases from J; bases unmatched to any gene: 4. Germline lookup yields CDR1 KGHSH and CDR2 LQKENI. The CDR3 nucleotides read TGTGCCAGCTCACCATATAGCGGGAGGACCACCGGGGAGCTGTTTTTT. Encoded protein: CASSPYSGRTTGELFF.

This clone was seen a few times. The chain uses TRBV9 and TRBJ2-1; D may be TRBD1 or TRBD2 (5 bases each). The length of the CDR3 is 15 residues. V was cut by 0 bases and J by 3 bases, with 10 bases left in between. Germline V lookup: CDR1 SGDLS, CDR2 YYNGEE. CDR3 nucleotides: TGTGCCAGCAGCGTAGACGGGACCGGCTACAATGAGCAGTTCTTC. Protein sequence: CASSVDGTGYNEQFF.

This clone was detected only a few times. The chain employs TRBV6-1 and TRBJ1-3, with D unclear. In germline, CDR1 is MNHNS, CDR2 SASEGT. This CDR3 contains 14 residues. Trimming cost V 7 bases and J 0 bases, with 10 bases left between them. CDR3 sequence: CASIQSNSGNTIYF. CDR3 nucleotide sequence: TGTGCCAGCATCCAGAGCAACTCTGGAAACACCATATATTTT.

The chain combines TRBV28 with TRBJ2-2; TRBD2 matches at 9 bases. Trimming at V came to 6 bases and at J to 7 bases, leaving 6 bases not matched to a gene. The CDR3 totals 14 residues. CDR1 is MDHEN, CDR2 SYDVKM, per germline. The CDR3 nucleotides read TGTGCCAGCAGCCCGGGACTAGCTCTCGGGGAGCTGTTTTTT. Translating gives CASSPGLALGELFF. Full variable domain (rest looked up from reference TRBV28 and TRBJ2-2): DVKVTQSSRYLVKRTGEKVFLECVQDMDHENMFWYRQDPGLGLRLIYFSYDVKMKEKGDIPEGYSVSREKKERFSLILESASTNQTSMYLCASSPGLALGELFFGEGSRLTVL.

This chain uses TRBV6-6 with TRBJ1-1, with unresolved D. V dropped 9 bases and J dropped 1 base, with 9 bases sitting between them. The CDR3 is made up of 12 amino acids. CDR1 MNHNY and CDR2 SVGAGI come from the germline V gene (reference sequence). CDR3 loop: CASRSPNTEAFF. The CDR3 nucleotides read TGTGCCAGTAGGTCCCCGAACACTGAAGCTTTCTTT.

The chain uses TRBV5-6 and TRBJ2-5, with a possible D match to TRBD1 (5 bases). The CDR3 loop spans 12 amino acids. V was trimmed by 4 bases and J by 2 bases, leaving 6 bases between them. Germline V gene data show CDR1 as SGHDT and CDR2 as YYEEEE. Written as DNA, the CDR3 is TGTGCCAGCAGCGGACAACAAGAGACCCAGTACTTC. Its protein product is CASSGQQETQYF.